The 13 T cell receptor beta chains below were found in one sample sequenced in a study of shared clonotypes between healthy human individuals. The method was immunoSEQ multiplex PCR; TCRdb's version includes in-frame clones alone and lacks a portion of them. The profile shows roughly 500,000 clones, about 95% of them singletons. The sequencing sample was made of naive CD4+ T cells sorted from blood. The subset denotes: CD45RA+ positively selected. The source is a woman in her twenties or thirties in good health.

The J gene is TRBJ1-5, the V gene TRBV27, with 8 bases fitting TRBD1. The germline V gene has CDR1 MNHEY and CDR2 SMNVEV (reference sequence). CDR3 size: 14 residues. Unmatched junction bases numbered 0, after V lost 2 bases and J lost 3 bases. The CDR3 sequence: CASSLQGANQPQHF. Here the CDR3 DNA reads TGTGCCAGCAGTTTACAGGGGGCCAATCAGCCCCAGCATTTT.

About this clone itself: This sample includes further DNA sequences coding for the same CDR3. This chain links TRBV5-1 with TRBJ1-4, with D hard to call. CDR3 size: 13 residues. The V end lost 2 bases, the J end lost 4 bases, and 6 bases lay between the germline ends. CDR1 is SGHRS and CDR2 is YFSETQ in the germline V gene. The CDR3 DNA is TGCGCCAGCAGCTTAGGGAGTAATGAAAAACTGTTTTTT. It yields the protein CASSLGSNEKLFF.

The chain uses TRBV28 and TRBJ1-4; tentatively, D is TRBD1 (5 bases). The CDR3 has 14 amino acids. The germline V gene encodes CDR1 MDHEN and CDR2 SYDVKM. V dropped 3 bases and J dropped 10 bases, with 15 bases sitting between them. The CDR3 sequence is CASSFGTSSGKLFF. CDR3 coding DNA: TGTGCCAGCAGTTTCGGGACTTCTAGCGGAAAACTGTTTTTT.

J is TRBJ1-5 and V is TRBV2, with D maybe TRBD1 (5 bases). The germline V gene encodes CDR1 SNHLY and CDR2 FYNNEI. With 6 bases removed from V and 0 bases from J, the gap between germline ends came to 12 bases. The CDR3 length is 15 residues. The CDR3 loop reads CASSSGPYSNQPQHF. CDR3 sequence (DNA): TGTGCCAGCAGCTCGGGGCCCTATAGCAATCAGCCCCAGCATTTT.

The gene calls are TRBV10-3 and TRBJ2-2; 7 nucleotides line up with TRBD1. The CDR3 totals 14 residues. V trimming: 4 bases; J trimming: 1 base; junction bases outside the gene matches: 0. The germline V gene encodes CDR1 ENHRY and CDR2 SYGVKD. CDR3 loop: CAISGTGNTGELFF. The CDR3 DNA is TGTGCCATCAGTGGGACAGGGAACACCGGGGAGCTGTTTTTT.

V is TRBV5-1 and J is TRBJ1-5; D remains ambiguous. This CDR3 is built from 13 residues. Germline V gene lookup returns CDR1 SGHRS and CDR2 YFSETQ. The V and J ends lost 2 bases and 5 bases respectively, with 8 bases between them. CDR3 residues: CASSFGEDQPQHF. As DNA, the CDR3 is TGCGCCAGCAGCTTTGGCGAAGATCAGCCCCAGCATTTT. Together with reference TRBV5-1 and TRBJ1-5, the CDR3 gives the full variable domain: KAGVTQTPRYLIKTRGQQVTLSCSPISGHRSVSWYQQTPGQGLQFLFEYFSETQRNKGNFPGRFSGRQFSNSRSEMNVSTLELGDSALYLCASSFGEDQPQHFGDGTRLSIL.

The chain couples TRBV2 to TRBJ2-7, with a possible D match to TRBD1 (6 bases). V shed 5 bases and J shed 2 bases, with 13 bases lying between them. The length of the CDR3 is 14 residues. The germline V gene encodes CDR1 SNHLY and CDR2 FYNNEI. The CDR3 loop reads CASSSQGPTYEQYF. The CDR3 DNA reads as TGTGCCAGCAGTTCCCAGGGGCCGACCTACGAGCAGTACTTC.

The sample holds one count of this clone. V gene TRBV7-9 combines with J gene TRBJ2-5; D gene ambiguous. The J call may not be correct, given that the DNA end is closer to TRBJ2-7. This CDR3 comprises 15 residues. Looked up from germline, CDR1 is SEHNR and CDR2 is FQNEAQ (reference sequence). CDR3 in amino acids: CASVPGTSPLVEQYF. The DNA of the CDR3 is TGTGCCAGCGTTCCAGGCACATCACCCCTGGTCGAGCAGTACTTC.

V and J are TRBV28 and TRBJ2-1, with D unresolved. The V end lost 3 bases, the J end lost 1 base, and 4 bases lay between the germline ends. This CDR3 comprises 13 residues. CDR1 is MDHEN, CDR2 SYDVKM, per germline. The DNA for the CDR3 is TGTGCCAGCAGTTTTAATTCCTACAATGAGCAGTTCTTC. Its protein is CASSFNSYNEQFF.

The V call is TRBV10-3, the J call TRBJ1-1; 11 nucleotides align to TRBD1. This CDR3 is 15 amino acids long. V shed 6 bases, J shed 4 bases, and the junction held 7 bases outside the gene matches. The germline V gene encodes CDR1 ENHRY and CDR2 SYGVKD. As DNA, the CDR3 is TGTGCCATCAGAGCCGGGACAGGGGGGTTCACTGAAGCTTTCTTT. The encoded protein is CAIRAGTGGFTEAFF.

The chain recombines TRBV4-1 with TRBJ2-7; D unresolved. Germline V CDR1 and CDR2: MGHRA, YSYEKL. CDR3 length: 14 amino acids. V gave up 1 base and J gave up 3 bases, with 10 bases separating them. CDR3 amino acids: CASSQVELSYEQYF. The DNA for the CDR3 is TGCGCCAGCAGCCAAGTGGAACTAAGCTACGAGCAGTACTTC.

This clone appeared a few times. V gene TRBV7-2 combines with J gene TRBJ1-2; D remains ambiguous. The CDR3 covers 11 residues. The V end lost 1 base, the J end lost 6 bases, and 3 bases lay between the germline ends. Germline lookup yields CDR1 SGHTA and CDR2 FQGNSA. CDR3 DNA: TGTGCCAGCAGCTTAGTCCATGGCTACACCTTC. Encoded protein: CASSLVHGYTF.

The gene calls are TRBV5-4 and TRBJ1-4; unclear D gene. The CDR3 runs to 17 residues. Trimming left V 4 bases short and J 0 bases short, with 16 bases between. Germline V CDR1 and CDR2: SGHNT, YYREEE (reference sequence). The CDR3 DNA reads TGTGCCAGCAGCCGGGTGGGAGGAAGAGCAACTAATGAAAAACTGTTTTTT. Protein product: CASSRVGGRATNEKLFF.